The 17 T cell receptor beta chains listed next were all sequenced from one sample in a study of cytomegalovirus exposure and HLA in healthy donors. The PCR was carried out with 60 Vbeta primers and 13 Jbeta primers. Method: immunoSEQ multiplex PCR; TCRdb's copy keeps in-frame clones and lacks some. In the table there are approximately 110,000 clones, approximately 70% of which are singletons. Sample: PBMCs. The receptors originated from a woman aged 25-40 years in good health and CMV-seronegative.

CDR3 sequence (DNA): TGTGCCAGTAGTCCTCAACAGGGCTACGAGCAGTACTTC. Translation gives CASSPQQGYEQYF. J is TRBJ2-7 and V is TRBV19; D is possibly TRBD1 (6 bases). There are 13 residues in the CDR3. CDR1 and CDR2 (germline): LNHDA, SQIVND (reference sequence). V dropped 5 bases and J dropped 3 bases, with 11 bases sitting between them.

The chain employs TRBV5-1 and TRBJ2-1; maybe TRBD1 (5 bases). The V gene lost 0 bases and the J gene lost 0 bases, with 7 bases spanning the gap. Per the germline V gene, CDR1 is SGHRS and CDR2 is YFSETQ. The CDR3 loop spans 15 amino acids. The CDR3 bases are TGCGCCAGCAGCTTGGGACAGAGCTCCTACAATGAGCAGTTCTTC. Translated: CASSLGQSSYNEQFF.

The V and J genes are TRBV11-1 and TRBJ1-2; the match to TRBD1 covers 7 bases. From germline, CDR1 is SGHAT and CDR2 FQDESV (reference sequence). The CDR3 loop spans 13 amino acids. V gave up 1 base and J gave up 5 bases; unmatched junction bases: 1. For the CDR3, the DNA is TGTGCCAGCAGCTTAGACAGGGGATATGGCTACACCTTC. This translates into CASSLDRGYGYTF.

The chain employs TRBV6-5 and TRBJ1-1, with TRBD1 matching 8 bases. Germline-derived CDR1 and CDR2 are MNHEY and SVGAGI. The CDR3 has 14 amino acids. J was trimmed by 3 bases and V by 4 bases; bases with no gene match: 4. The CDR3 sequence is CASSFGQGHTEAFF. DNA of the CDR3: TGTGCCAGCAGTTTCGGACAGGGTCACACTGAAGCTTTCTTT.

V gene TRBV29-1 combines with J gene TRBJ2-3, with 7 bases aligning to TRBD2. This CDR3 is 14 amino acids long. From germline, CDR1 is SQVTM and CDR2 ANQGSEA. V lost 5 bases to trimming and J lost 2 bases; unmatched junction nucleotides: 7. CDR3 protein: CSVNPAGPTDTQYF. DNA of the CDR3: TGCAGCGTTAACCCAGCGGGGCCCACAGATACGCAGTATTTT.

This clone was detected only a few times. This rearrangement joins TRBV6-1 to TRBJ1-3, with TRBD1 identical over 11 bases. Germline loops: CDR1 MNHNS, CDR2 SASEGT. The trim removed 3 bases at V and 1 base at J, leaving 5 bases unmatched. The CDR3 loop spans 17 amino acids. The CDR3 loop reads CASSDGTGGSSGNTIYF. The CDR3 DNA follows: TGTGCCAGCAGTGATGGGACAGGGGGGAGTTCTGGAAACACCATATATTTT.

The chain has TRBV18 and TRBJ1-1; 10 bases map to TRBD1. Germline values: CDR1 KGHSH, CDR2 LQKENI. The CDR3 runs to 14 residues. Trimming took 6 bases from V and 3 from J; bases not matched to a gene: 4. For the CDR3, the DNA is TGTGCCAGCTCGGAGGACAGGGGGGACACTGAAGCTTTCTTT. Protein: CASSEDRGDTEAFF.

The chain is built from TRBV2 and TRBJ2-2, with a possible D match to TRBD1 (6 bases). Per germline, CDR1 SNHLY and CDR2 FYNNEI. The V gene lost 4 bases and the J gene lost 5 bases, with 17 bases spanning the gap. This CDR3 is 16 amino acids long. CDR3 residues: CASSVGALTRTGELFF. CDR3 nucleotides: TGTGCCAGCAGTGTGGGGGCGCTCACTCGGACCGGGGAGCTGTTTTTT.

The chain uses TRBV14 and TRBJ1-1; D may be TRBD1 (6 bases). Germline V CDR1 and CDR2: SGHDN, FVKESK. The CDR3 runs to 13 residues. The germline V and J ends were trimmed by 3 bases and 5 bases, with 10 bases remaining between them. This chain's CDR3 is CASSQQQGTEAFF. DNA of the CDR3: TGTGCCAGCAGCCAGCAGCAGGGGACTGAAGCTTTCTTT.

This sequence joins TRBV6-5 and TRBJ1-1; D is unclear. CDR3 length: 15 amino acids. Trimming shortened V by 5 bases and J by 2 bases, and 15 bases separated the two germline ends. Germline assignment: CDR1 MNHEY and CDR2 SVGAGI. CDR3 amino acids: CASSHIDGGNTEAFF. As DNA, the CDR3 is TGTGCCAGCAGTCACATAGACGGCGGAAACACTGAAGCTTTCTTT.

The chain links TRBV5-1 to TRBJ1-5; TRBD1 is a possible D gene (5 bases). CDR3 length equals 15 residues. V lost 4 bases, J lost 3 bases, and 14 bases lay in between. CDR1 and CDR2 from the germline V gene are SGHRS and YFSETQ. CDR3 in amino acids: CASSLGHLDNQPQHF. The DNA for the CDR3 is TGCGCCAGCAGCCTCGGACATCTAGACAATCAGCCCCAGCATTTT.

The genes are TRBV5-1 and TRBJ1-2; TRBD1 matches at 10 bases. In germline, CDR1 is SGHRS, CDR2 YFSETQ. The CDR3 sequence is 15 residues long. With V trimmed by 0 bases and J by 5 bases, 4 bases remained unmatched. The CDR3 DNA follows: TGCGCCAGCAGCTTGGTGGACAGGGGGTCTTATGGCTACACCTTC. It yields the protein CASSLVDRGSYGYTF.

This clone was found once. The chain is built from TRBV18 and TRBJ2-7; 9 bases line up with TRBD2. This CDR3 has 16 amino acids. In germline, CDR1 is KGHSH, CDR2 LQKENI. Germline trimming cut 2 bases from V and 2 bases from J; bases unmatched to any gene: 7. The CDR3 bases are TGTGCCAGCTCACCAGTGGTAGCGGGAGTCACCTACGAGCAGTACTTC. This encodes CASSPVVAGVTYEQYF.

The CDR3: CASSLRQADSPLHF. For the CDR3, the DNA is TGTGCCAGCAGCTTAAGACAGGCGGATTCACCCCTCCACTTT. The chain uses TRBV7-3 and TRBJ1-6; D possibly corresponds to TRBD1 (6 bases). From germline, CDR1 is SGHTA and CDR2 FQGTGA. This CDR3 has 14 residues. Trimming cost V 1 base and J 8 bases, with 9 bases left between them.

The chain couples TRBV6-5 to TRBJ1-3; 10 nucleotides match TRBD1. The CDR3 is made up of 16 amino acids. The germline V gene encodes CDR1 MNHEY and CDR2 SVGAGI. The V gene end was trimmed by 0 bases and the J gene end by 8 bases; junction bases not matched to a gene: 7. For the CDR3, the DNA is TGTGCCAGCAGTTACTCGGAGGAGACAGGGGGCTACACCATATATTTT. This encodes CASSYSEETGGYTIYF.

The CDR3 nucleotides read TGTGCCAGCAGCTTGGAAGGGAGGGGAAGCACCTTC. As protein: CASSLEGRGSTF. The gene calls are TRBV5-6 and TRBJ1-2, with a possible D match to TRBD1 (5 bases). Trimming left V 0 bases short and J 13 bases short, with 13 bases between. This CDR3 has 12 residues. Germline V gene sequence: CDR1 SGHDT, CDR2 YYEEEE.

The V gene is TRBV19, the J gene TRBJ1-1, with TRBD1 identical over 8 bases. CDR3 size: 14 residues. V lost 5 bases and J lost 5; bases outside the gene matches: 7. Per the germline V gene, CDR1 is LNHDA and CDR2 is SQIVND (reference sequence). DNA for the CDR3: TGTGCCAGTAGTCCGACCAGGGGGCGGACTGAAGCTTTCTTT. It codes for CASSPTRGRTEAFF.